The present T cell receptor beta chain was sequenced within a study of cytomegalovirus exposure and HLA in healthy donors. The V gene end was trimmed by 3 bases and the J gene end by 4 bases; junction bases not matched to a gene: 5. The germline V gene has CDR1 MDHEN and CDR2 SYDVKM. The CDR3 sequence is 15 residues long. Data came from immunoSEQ multiplex PCR; TCRdb stores just in-frame clones and leaves some out. This table holds 280,000 or so clones, around 89% found once. This chain joins TRBV28 and TRBJ1-5, with 8 bases identical to TRBD1. Sequences were obtained from PBMCs. This receptor was identified in a woman aged 18 to 35 in good health and CMV-seronegative. The CDR3 sequence: CASSFARGPNQPQHF. CDR3 DNA: TGTGCCAGCAGTTTTGCCAGGGGGCCAAATCAGCCCCAGCATTTT.